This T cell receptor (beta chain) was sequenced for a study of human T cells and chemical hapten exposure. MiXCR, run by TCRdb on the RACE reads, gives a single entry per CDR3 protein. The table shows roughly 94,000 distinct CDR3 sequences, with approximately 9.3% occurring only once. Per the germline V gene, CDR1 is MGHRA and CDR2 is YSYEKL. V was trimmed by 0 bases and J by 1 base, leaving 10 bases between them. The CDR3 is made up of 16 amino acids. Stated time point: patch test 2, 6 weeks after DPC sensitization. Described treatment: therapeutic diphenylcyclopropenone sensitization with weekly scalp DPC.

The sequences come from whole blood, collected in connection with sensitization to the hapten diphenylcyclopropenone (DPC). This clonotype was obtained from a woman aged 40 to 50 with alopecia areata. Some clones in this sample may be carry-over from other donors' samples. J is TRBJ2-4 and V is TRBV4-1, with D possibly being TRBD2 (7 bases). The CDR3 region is CASSQEGGVAKNIQYF. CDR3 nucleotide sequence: TGCGCCAGCAGCCAAGAAGGGGGGGTTGCCAAAAACATTCAGTACTTC.